There are a few counts of the clone carrying this T cell receptor (beta chain). The V end was cut by 8 bases, the J end by 2 bases, with 9 bases between. The CDR3 spans 12 residues. The germline CDR1 and CDR2 sequences are MNHNS and SASEGT. A second PCR, run for about 7 to 11 cycles, used a sample-barcoded 5' primer plus a J-beta primer mix. TCRdb reprocessed the 5' RACE reads with MiXCR, giving one entry per CDR3 protein. The sample consists of around 1,000,000 distinct CDR3 sequences, about 23% of them appearing once. This record comes from a study of blood T cells in healthy people across ages. Per-sample yields of isolated PBMCs were at least 6 million. This sample also belongs to another study, concerning T cells of mothers and their children. Turning to that study: Over 8 million TCR beta CDR3 reads were obtained from each mother, and 3 million to 3.5 million from each child. Slightly higher overlap, not significant, was seen in related mother-child pairs than in unrelated pairs.

Material: blood. The rearrangement links TRBV6-1 to TRBJ1-2; D might be TRBD1 (5 bases). The sequence was obtained from a girl under 10 years old in good health. Here the CDR3 reads CASGGANYGYTF. CDR3 DNA: TGTGCCAGCGGGGGTGCCAACTATGGCTACACCTTC.